These T cell receptor beta chains were read from a single sample in a study of graft-versus-host responses after intestinal transplantation. This table comes from immunoSEQ multiplex PCR, and its TCRdb copy is limited to in-frame clones, with some not included. The profile shows 84,000 or so clones, around nine tenths of them singletons. Their antigens remain unidentified. The material was unstimulated CD8+ T cells sorted from spleen or lymph node cells, obtained before transplant. The receptors here all came from a human donor who was the organ donor for an intestinal transplant. Each CDR3 is given without its conserved first and last residue. For some rows the clone size is stated as once, few or many, or as a class when expanded; others skip it.

>TRBJ2-2|-|TRBV5-5
ASSSVGGGAPGELF
>TRBJ2-7|once|TRBV4-1
ASSRTTTYEQY
>TRBJ1-5|-|TRBV27
ASSQSPAGTGANQPQH
>TRBJ2-7|-|TRBV27
ASRPPGTPYEQY
>TRBJ2-5|-|TRBV7-9
ASSWGASQETQY
>TRBJ1-5|-|TRBV5-1
ASSPGTGSNQPQH
>TRBJ2-1|-|TRBV11-2
ASSLDRFGNEQF
>TRBJ2-3|-|TRBV4-1
ASSQGWGPDTQY
>TRBJ2-7|-|TRBV27
ASSPQPSYEQY
>TRBJ1-3|-|TRBV6-6
ASSYRGRSGNTIY
>TRBJ2-1|-|TRBV28
ASSLRIAGGFYNEQF
>TRBJ2-2|few|TRBV2
ASSALAVNTGELF
>TRBJ2-7|-|TRBV28
ASGLLRDRTYYEQY
>TRBJ1-4|-|TRBV7-9
ASSHRTGSGWEKLF
>TRBJ2-2|once|TRBV7-2
ASTFPTRTGELF
>TRBJ2-1|once|TRBV4-2
ASSPLSFVSLASNEQF
>TRBJ1-5|-|TRBV19
ASRDRGYYSQPQH
>TRBJ2-1|-|TRBV15
AISGTAYNEQF
>TRBJ1-2|-|TRBV5-1
ASSGVQGSYGYT
>TRBJ2-6|-|TRBV5-8
ASSRRSGANVLT
>TRBJ1-2|once|TRBV30
AWSETGEGYT
>TRBJ2-5|-|TRBV10-3
AISESLGLAGGRETQY
>TRBJ2-1|-|TRBV4-2
ASSQDPRQGPGRNEQF
>TRBJ2-7|-|TRBV9
ASSVDPGNTYEQY
>TRBJ1-2|-|TRBV30
AWDPDVAPIYGYT
>TRBJ2-2|few|TRBV7-7
ASSPGGGFTGELF
>TRBJ1-2|-|TRBV4-2
ASSPTTEPAGYGYT
>TRBJ2-1|-|TRBV10-3
ANLGGDIPNEQF
>TRBJ1-1|-|TRBV25-1
ASRSGGAGEAF
>TRBJ2-1|-|TRBV6-1
ASSRDRGLSNEQF
>TRBJ1-1|-|TRBV5-6
ASSLQFAEAF
>TRBJ2-3|-|TRBV9
ASSRDREEDTQY
>TRBJ2-5|-|TRBV9
ASTRGLEETQY
>TRBJ2-7|-|TRBV6-1
ASSARTTLYEQY
>TRBJ2-4|once|TRBV21-1
ASNGRRRVTKNIQY
>TRBJ2-1|-|TRBV9
ASSVLPDSYNEQF
>TRBJ2-3|-|TRBV6-4
ASSEDGFVTDTQY